A single T cell receptor (beta chain) is shown here with its context. This clone's antigen is unknown. No much larger clone exists at a distance of one base, and base qualities are not known. The Qiagen DNeasy Blood and Tissue Kit was used to extract total genomic DNA from purified CD4+ T cells. Amplification and sequencing of the TCRbeta CDR3 region, as defined according to IMGT, were carried out with immunoSEQ immunosequencing protocols. In the paper's pipeline: Preprocessing of raw sequence data for PCR and sequencing error correction was performed by the immunoSEQ service. After being loaded into the immunoSEQ Analyzer, the data underwent further analysis with VDJtools v1.0.7. Patient-control differences were tested with the paired Wilcoxon signed-rank test. This is the immuneACCESS table as TCRdb keeps it, with only in-frame sequences that have V and J called. A part of the clones is gone; compared with another copy, unresolved V genes explain less than half, and the rest is unexplained. Clone size and V and J calls were adopted from that table, with D and trimming inferred from the DNA. The sample data list fewer than 30,000 clones, and about nine tenths of these were observed just once. Around 0.7% of the sample goes to the ten largest clones.

This record belongs to a study of untreated major depressive disorder (dated by TCRdb to about 2018). Concerning the study at large: This cross-sectional case-control study compared T cell phenotype and TCR repertoire between antidepressant-free major depressive disorder patients and individually matched non-depressed controls. The sequencing was a follow-up to the differences in Vbeta 5.1, Vbeta 11 and Vbeta 22 usage that flow cytometry had picked up across the whole cohort. Study-wide conclusions, independent of this receptor: A comparatively small study sample was produced by the strict matching and exclusion criteria, and the generalizability of findings was thereby limited. In CD4+ T cells, sequencing confirmed that depressed patients used TRBV05-01 (Vbeta 5.1) more than controls did, with a one-tailed test giving p = 0.040. In the sequencing data, TRBV25-01 and TRBV02-01 usage matched the flow-cytometry pattern without reaching statistical significance. In every sequenced subject, the top five TRBV05-01 clones were all identified as private clones. For the sequencing comparisons, one-tailed planned tests were applied to only three Vbeta families that had been selected in advance.

The junction shows trimming of 3 bases on V and 2 bases on J, plus 12 bases between the germline ends. CDR1 and CDR2 are read off the germline V gene as MDHEN and SYDVKM. The CDR3 sequence holds 15 residues, the cysteine and phenylalanine included. Kept here is only the CDR3 DNA, which spans 45 bases and is read in frame from base 1. Each depressed patient was matched pairwise with a non-depressed control on sex, age, current smoking status and body mass index. All participants were of European descent. A DSM-IV diagnosis of major depressive disorder and a Hamilton Rating Scale for Depression score of at least 18 were present in all patients. Patients had been free of any psychiatric medication, including antidepressants, for at least 8 weeks before enrollment. Depression severity ranging from moderate to severe was represented among patients. All participants were excluded for major medical conditions, Axis I/II comorbidities, regular medication or illicit drug use, or drinking over 100 g alcohol weekly. About 30 ml of peripheral blood was collected into EDTA tubes from each participant. Using the BD IMag Human CD4 T Lymphocyte Enrichment Set, CD4+ T cells were purified from thawed PBMCs via magnetic negative selection. A purity of about 95% was typically achieved with the CD4+ enrichment method, as confirmed by flow cytometry. A subgroup of a handful of case-control pairs, chosen blind to the chemokine receptor expression and flow-cytometric repertoire skewing results, underwent TCRbeta sequencing. All blood samples were collected in the morning at 8:00 a.m., and PBMCs were isolated by Ficoll-Hypaque gradient centrifugation. PBMCs were cryopreserved by gradual cooling to -80°C and stored in liquid nitrogen until assayed.

The TCR originated in a woman in her twenties or thirties with major depressive disorder. The sequenced material came from CD4+ T cells from PBMCs. This chain joins TRBV28 to TRBJ2-3; the D element might be TRBD1 or TRBD2, as each aligns at 5 bases. The CDR3 loop reads CASSLPSGHTDTQYF. The nucleotides are TGTGCCAGCAGTTTGCCCAGCGGACACACAGATACGCAGTATTTT.